A single sample gave rise to the 5 T cell receptor beta chains below, sequenced in a study of T-cell memory formation after mild COVID-19. TCRdb analysed the 5' RACE reads with MiXCR anew, one entry per CDR3 protein. The sample records under 650,000 distinct CDR3 sequences, roughly 18% being singletons. The source material was PBMCs or a T cell subset sorted from them (not recorded which). The receptor source for this set is an adult woman who had mild COVID-19 (a few samples of this study predate the infection). Cell type and time point are not known.

This clonotype came up a few times. The chain has TRBV7-8 and TRBJ2-1; 8 positions agree with TRBD1. The J segment lost 9 bases and the V segment lost 3 bases, leaving 10 bases of the junction unmatched. Germline loops: CDR1 SGHVS, CDR2 FQNEAQ. The length of the CDR3 is 15 residues. CDR3: CASSFVGAGGSEQFF. The CDR3 DNA is TGTGCCAGCAGCTTCGTTGGGGCAGGGGGCTCTGAGCAGTTCTTC. Drawing the rest from reference TRBV7-8 and TRBJ2-1, the complete variable domain is GAGVSQSPRYKVAKRGQDVALRCDPISGHVSLFWYQQALGQGPEFLTYFQNEAQLDKSGLPSDRFFAERPEGSVSTLKIQRTQQEDSAVYLCASSFVGAGGSEQFFGPGTRLTVL.

J is TRBJ1-6 and V is TRBV12-3 or TRBV12-4, with no clear D. The CDR3 extends over 15 amino acids. Between the trimmed V and J ends, which lost 0 bases and 8 bases, there was a span of 11 bases. The CDR3 here is CASSLAGSGYSPLHF. The CDR3 nucleotides are TGTGCCAGCAGTTTAGCTGGGTCGGGTTATTCACCCCTCCACTTT.

This clonotype has just one count. The chain employs TRBV29-1 and TRBJ2-5; D is unclear. CDR1 is SQVTM, CDR2 ANQGSEA, per germline. The CDR3 runs 12 residues. The germline V and J ends were trimmed by 6 bases and 3 bases, with 11 bases remaining between them. For the CDR3, the DNA is TGCAGCGTCTTCGGACGGAAAGAGACCCAGTACTTC. It yields the protein CSVFGRKETQYF.

This clonotype was found many times. The chain couples TRBV2 to TRBJ2-7; a possible D gene is TRBD1 (5 bases). Looked up from germline, CDR1 is SNHLY and CDR2 is FYNNEI. The ends were cut back, 4 bases at V and 3 bases at J, with 7 bases in the middle. CDR3 size: 12 residues. CDR3 sequence reads: CASSGQGYEQYF. The DNA of the CDR3 is TGTGCCAGCAGTGGGCAGGGCTACGAGCAGTACTTC.

This clonotype was recorded a few times. Here the CDR3 DNA reads TGTGCCAGCAGCTTATTAGCGGGGCCAGATAATTCACCCCTCCACTTT. It yields the protein CASSLLAGPDNSPLHF. The chain carries TRBV7-6 and TRBJ1-6, with D perhaps matching TRBD1 (5 bases). Germline V gene sequence: CDR1 SGHVS, CDR2 FNYEAQ. Trimming stripped 2 bases from V and 5 bases from J, with 13 bases between. This CDR3 contains 16 residues. Complete variable domain (other parts from reference TRBV7-6 and TRBJ1-6): GAGVSQSPRYKVTKRGQDVALRCDPISGHVSLYWYRQALGQGPEFLTYFNYEAQQDKSGLPNDRFSAERPEGSISTLTIQRTEQRDSAMYRCASSLLAGPDNSPLHFGNGTRLTVT.